The next 30 T cell receptor beta chains were all read from a single sample in a study of T cells in Graves' hyperthyroidism and ophthalmopathy. Amplification of TCR beta CDR3 regions was performed using RNA transcripts as template. In the first-round RT-PCR of the TCR CDR3, the HTBI primer set was used. MiXCR was run by TCRdb on the multiplex PCR reads, yielding one entry per CDR3 protein. The sample yields about 330,000 distinct CDR3 sequences, approximately 15% seen once. Material for sequencing was blood. These receptor sequences come from a woman aged 40 to 50 with Graves' ophthalmopathy.

To note about this clonotype: A much larger clone lies a single base off, so this may be a read error. The genes are TRBV5-1 and TRBJ2-2; TRBD2 aligns across 10 bases. CDR3 length equals 15 residues. Trimming removed 4 bases from V and 7 bases from J; junction bases left unmatched: 7. The germline V gene has CDR1 SGHRS and CDR2 YFSETQ. CDR3 DNA sequence: TGCGCCAGCAGCGGACTAGCGGAGGCTATCGGGGAGCTGTTTTTT. It specifies CASSGLAEAIGELFF.

J is TRBJ1-2 and V is TRBV12-3 or TRBV12-4, with D tentatively TRBD1 (6 bases). CDR3 size: 14 residues. V was cut by 6 bases and J by 8 bases, with 19 bases left in between. CDR3 sequence: CASSPMGGPGGYTF. The CDR3 DNA sequence: TGTGCCAGCAGCCCTATGGGGGGGCCGGGAGGCTACACCTTC.

The sample holds many counts of this clonotype. The rearrangement joins TRBV7-9 to TRBJ1-1; 8 nucleotides line up with TRBD1. Looked up from germline, CDR1 is SEHNR and CDR2 is FQNEAQ (reference sequence). Trimming cost V 6 bases and J 10 bases; bases outside gene matches: 7. The CDR3 loop spans 12 amino acids. The CDR3 reads CASSFTGGIAFF. Written as DNA, the CDR3 is TGTGCCAGCAGTTTCACAGGGGGTATAGCTTTCTTT.

The V call is TRBV5-1, the J call TRBJ1-1; 9 bases match TRBD1. The CDR3 loop spans 18 amino acids. From germline, CDR1 is SGHRS and CDR2 YFSETQ. The V and J ends lost 1 base and 0 bases, in that order; junction bases with no gene match: 10. The CDR3 here is CASSLKQGARPMNTEAFF. CDR3 DNA: TGCGCCAGCAGCTTGAAACAGGGGGCTAGACCCATGAACACTGAAGCTTTCTTT. Complete variable domain (other parts from reference TRBV5-1 and TRBJ1-1): KAGVTQTPRYLIKTRGQQVTLSCSPISGHRSVSWYQQTPGQGLQFLFEYFSETQRNKGNFPGRFSGRQFSNSRSEMNVSTLELGDSALYLCASSLKQGARPMNTEAFFGQGTRLTVV.

Ten or more counts support this clonotype. The genes are TRBV2 and TRBJ1-5; 9 positions agree with TRBD1. The CDR3 spans 13 residues. Germline-derived CDR1 and CDR2 are SNHLY and FYNNEI. J lost 5 bases, V lost 5 bases, and 1 base had no gene match. CDR3 region: CASSRTGDQPQHF. For the CDR3, the DNA is TGTGCCAGCAGTCGGACAGGGGATCAGCCCCAGCATTTT.

This clonotype was counted a few times. The chain joins TRBV7-2 to TRBJ2-1; maybe TRBD2 (6 bases). CDR1 is SGHTA, CDR2 FQGNSA, per germline. Trimming took off 0 bases at V and 5 bases at J, with 11 bases between the two ends. The CDR3 runs 15 residues. Written as DNA, the CDR3 is TGTGCCAGCAGCTTAGCTTGGGGGAGGAACAATGAGCAGTTCTTC. It codes for CASSLAWGRNNEQFF.

This clonotype was seen only a few times. The chain employs TRBV9 and TRBJ2-7; 11 bases match TRBD2. From germline, CDR1 is SGDLS and CDR2 YYNGEE. V gave up 0 bases and J gave up 6 bases; unmatched junction bases: 5. The CDR3 runs to 15 residues. The CDR3 loop reads CASSVVSGRDGEQYF. DNA for the CDR3: TGTGCCAGCAGCGTAGTTAGCGGGAGGGATGGCGAGCAGTACTTC.

This clonotype was observed many times. V usage is TRBV10-3 and J usage is TRBJ2-7; a weak D match, TRBD2 (6 bases). Germline V CDR1 and CDR2: ENHRY, SYGVKD. Trimming pared 4 bases from V and 1 base from J, leaving 11 bases between. The CDR3 extends over 14 amino acids. The CDR3 DNA reads TGTGCCATCAGTGCCGGCCGGGGGTCCTACGAGCAGTACTTC. Amino acid sequence: CAISAGRGSYEQYF.

This clonotype was seen a handful of times. The chain carries TRBV3-1 and TRBJ1-6; perhaps TRBD1 as D (6 bases). The CDR3 spans 19 residues. CDR1 is LGHDT, CDR2 YNNKEL, per germline (reference sequence). Trimming took 0 bases from V and 0 from J, leaving 15 bases between them. CDR3 bases: TGTGCCAGCAGCCAAGAGGGGGCAGCCGAAAGCTCCTATAATTCACCCCTCCACTTT. Residues: CASSQEGAAESSYNSPLHF.

V usage is TRBV12-5 and J usage is TRBJ1-5, with TRBD1 identical over 7 bases. The CDR3 runs 17 residues. Germline CDR1 LGHNT, CDR2 FRNRAP. The junction had 9 bases not matched to a gene; V was cut back by 0 bases and J by 4 bases. This CDR3 reads CASGLVRYQGGNQPQHF. CDR3 coding DNA: TGTGCTAGTGGTTTGGTACGGTACCAGGGGGGGAATCAGCCCCAGCATTTT.

This clonotype was seen ten or more times. The CDR3 nucleotides are TGTGCCAGCAGTTACCCCCCGAGACTAGCGGGAGGGCCGTCTTGGTATGAGCAGTTCTTC. Amino acids: CASSYPPRLAGGPSWYEQFF. This sequence joins TRBV6-2 or TRBV6-3 and TRBJ2-1, with 14 bases lining up with TRBD2. The V gene's germline CDR1 is MNHEY and CDR2 SVGEGT. V lost 2 bases and J lost 8; bases outside the gene matches: 17. This CDR3 contains 20 residues.

In its sample, this clonotype was seen many times. The CDR3 DNA sequence: TGTGCCAGCAGTGGCCTAACAGGGTTTGGGAATCAGCCCCAGCATTTT. It codes for CASSGLTGFGNQPQHF. The chain recombines TRBV2 with TRBJ1-5, with a possible D match to TRBD1 (6 bases). Deletions cut 4 bases from V and 4 bases from J, with 17 bases between. The CDR3 sequence is 16 residues long. The germline gives CDR1 SNHLY, CDR2 FYNNEI.

This clonotype occurred many times. The V gene is TRBV25-1, the J gene TRBJ2-3; weak D call: TRBD2 (5 bases). CDR3 length: 16 residues. Trimming took 1 base from V and 3 from J, leaving 14 bases between them. Germline V gives CDR1 MGHDK, CDR2 SYGVNS. Here the CDR3 DNA reads TGTGCCAGCAGTGAATTAATGGGTGGGAGAACAGATACGCAGTATTTT. Its protein product is CASSELMGGRTDTQYF.

A remark on this clonotype: Given a much more abundant clone one base away, this may be a read error. The chain employs TRBV7-9 and TRBJ2-7, with TRBD2 matching over 11 bases. This CDR3 is 16 amino acids long. After removal of 4 bases from V and 4 bases from J, the junction contained 9 bases not matched to a gene. The germline V gene has CDR1 SEHNR and CDR2 FQNEAQ (reference sequence). The chain's CDR3 is CASSSPGASGRYEQYF. The CDR3 DNA reads as TGTGCCAGCAGCTCCCCAGGGGCTAGCGGGAGGTACGAGCAGTACTTC. The whole variable domain, remainder taken from reference TRBV7-9 and TRBJ2-7, is DTGVSQNPRHKITKRGQNVTFRCDPISEHNRLYWYRQTLGQGPEFLTYFQNEAQLEKSRLLSDRFSAERPKGSFSTLEIQRTEQGDSAMYLCASSSPGASGRYEQYFGPGTRLTVT.

This clonotype was found many times. V and J are TRBV7-9 and TRBJ2-7, with 9 bases aligning to TRBD1. The CDR3 has 14 residues. Germline V gives CDR1 SEHNR, CDR2 FQNEAQ (reference sequence). With 2 bases clipped from V and 3 bases from J, the junction kept 2 bases outside the gene matches. CDR3 nucleotides: TGTGCCAGCAGCTTATGGGGACAGGGCTACGAGCAGTACTTC. Translating gives CASSLWGQGYEQYF.

The DNA of the CDR3 is TGTGCCAGCGGAGATTCTGGATTAGCGTGGGATGAGCAGTTCTTC. It specifies CASGDSGLAWDEQFF. The V call is TRBV27, the J call TRBJ2-1, with a possible D match to TRBD2 (5 bases). The length of the CDR3 is 15 residues. V gave up 8 bases and J gave up 8 bases, with 22 bases separating them. Germline V CDR1 and CDR2: MNHEY, SMNVEV (reference sequence).

A few counts support this clonotype. The chain is built from TRBV11-2 and TRBJ2-7; the match to TRBD1 covers 7 bases. This CDR3 is built from 14 residues. The germline CDR1 and CDR2 sequences are SGHAT and FQNNGV. V was clipped by 6 bases and J by 4 bases; unmatched bases: 9. CDR3 in DNA: TGTGCCAGCAGGGTGACAGGGTATTCTTACGAGCAGTACTTC. It yields the protein CASRVTGYSYEQYF.

In the case of this clonotype: A much larger clone differs from this one at a single base, so this may be a read error. This sequence joins TRBV7-2 and TRBJ2-3, with D unresolved. The CDR3 loop spans 14 amino acids. The V gene lost 2 bases and the J gene lost 6 bases, with 12 bases spanning the gap. Per germline, CDR1 SGHTA and CDR2 FQGNSA. CDR3 sequence reads: CASSLYKGLDTQYF. CDR3 DNA sequence: TGTGCCAGCAGCTTATATAAGGGCTTGGATACGCAGTATTTT.

This clonotype was counted ten times or more. The chain joins TRBV14 to TRBJ1-1; no firm D call. The CDR3 is 13 residues long. With 3 bases removed from V and 0 bases from J, the gap between germline ends came to 5 bases. The germline CDR1 and CDR2 sequences are SGHDN and FVKESK. The CDR3 spells CASSHGMNTEAFF. CDR3 DNA sequence: TGTGCCAGCAGCCACGGCATGAACACTGAAGCTTTCTTT.

The chain joins TRBV20-1 to TRBJ2-1, with 9 bases that match TRBD2. The CDR3 length is 15 residues. J gave up 6 bases and V 0 bases, and 6 bases lay outside the gene matches. Looked up from germline, CDR1 is DFQATT and CDR2 is SNEGSKA (reference sequence). In nucleotides, the CDR3 is TGCAGTGCTAGAGAGGGTCTAGCGGGAATCAATGAGCAGTTCTTC. It yields the protein CSAREGLAGINEQFF.

The chain carries TRBV5-4 and TRBJ1-1; TRBD1 might be the D (5 bases). V was pared by 1 base and J by 11 bases, with 18 bases between. The germline CDR1 and CDR2 sequences are SGHNT and YYREEE (reference sequence). The length of the CDR3 is 14 residues. The DNA of the CDR3 is TGTGCCAGCAGCTTGAGGGAAGGCGGCAGGGACGCTTTCTTT. The encoded protein is CASSLREGGRDAFF.

This clonotype was counted between two and nine times. The DNA of the CDR3 is TGTGCCAGCTCACCTTCCACAGGGAGCGAGCAGTACTTC. This encodes CASSPSTGSEQYF. The chain has TRBV18 and TRBJ2-7, with D possibly matching TRBD1 (6 bases). The germline V gene encodes CDR1 KGHSH and CDR2 LQKENI. The length of the CDR3 is 13 residues. V was clipped by 3 bases and J by 6 bases, with 12 bases between them. The full variable domain, in which reference TRBV18 and TRBJ2-7 provide the parts outside the CDR3, is NAGVMQNPRHLVRRRGQEARLRCSPMKGHSHVYWYRQLPEEGLKFMVYLQKENIIDESGMPKERFSAEFPKEGPSILRIQQVVRGDSAAYFCASSPSTGSEQYFGPGTRLTVT.

This clonotype was detected many times. The chain combines TRBV28 with TRBJ2-7; 8 bases fit TRBD1. After removal of 3 bases from V and 7 bases from J, the junction contained 5 bases not matched to a gene. Germline-derived CDR1 and CDR2 are MDHEN and SYDVKM. There are 13 residues in the CDR3. As DNA, the CDR3 is TGTGCCAGCAGTTTGACAGGGGTGAGAGAGCAGTACTTC. Protein: CASSLTGVREQYF.

This clonotype was seen repeatedly, ten times or more. DNA of the CDR3: TGTGCCAGCAGCTTATTTGCTAGGGACCCCTCGAACACTGAAGCTTTCTTT. This codes for CASSLFARDPSNTEAFF. The chain joins TRBV13 to TRBJ1-1; tentative D call: TRBD1 (5 bases). CDR3 length equals 17 residues. Germline V gene lookup returns CDR1 PRHDT and CDR2 FYEKMQ (reference sequence). Trimming pared 2 bases from V and 1 base from J, leaving 17 bases between.

The sample holds many counts of this clonotype. This chain joins TRBV11-2 and TRBJ2-1; TRBD2 agrees at 8 bases. Unmatched junction bases numbered 15, after V lost 5 bases and J lost 9 bases. Germline CDR1 reads SGHAT; CDR2 reads FQNNGV. The length of the CDR3 is 16 residues. Here the CDR3 reads CASSLRGGGRWSEQFF. CDR3 in DNA: TGTGCCAGCAGCCTCCGGGGGGGAGGGAGATGGAGTGAGCAGTTCTTC.

The chain links TRBV11-3 to TRBJ2-1; D may be TRBD2 (6 bases). Germline CDR1 SGHNT, CDR2 YENEEA. This CDR3 has 16 residues. Trimming pared 5 bases from V and 2 bases from J, leaving 16 bases between. CDR3 DNA: TGTGCCAGCAGCCCCTTAGCGGACCGTCCCTACAATGAGCAGTTCTTC. Amino acid sequence: CASSPLADRPYNEQFF.

This clonotype was seen repeatedly, ten times or more. This chain uses TRBV6-2 or TRBV6-3 with TRBJ2-1; perhaps TRBD2 as D (6 bases). Trimming removed 6 bases from V and 7 bases from J, with 16 bases in between. Looked up from germline, CDR1 is MNHEY and CDR2 is SVGEGT. CDR3 length: 14 amino acids. In DNA, the CDR3 is TGTGCCAGCAGATGGGGGGAGGTGTGGAATGAGCAGTTCTTC. It yields the protein CASRWGEVWNEQFF.

This clonotype was counted many times. This chain uses TRBV2 with TRBJ2-2; 8 bases agree with TRBD1. V was pared by 8 bases and J by 0 bases, with 5 bases of the junction left unmatched. CDR1 and CDR2 (germline): SNHLY, FYNNEI. This CDR3 is built from 15 residues. The CDR3 sequence: CASGGTGPNTGELFF. The CDR3 bases are TGTGCCAGCGGGGGGACAGGACCGAACACCGGGGAGCTGTTTTTT.

The chain employs TRBV4-1 and TRBJ1-1, with 9 bases matching TRBD1. Trimming took 5 bases from V and 8 from J; bases not matched to a gene: 12. This CDR3 is 15 amino acids long. The V gene's germline CDR1 is MGHRA and CDR2 YSYEKL. In nucleotides, the CDR3 is TGCGCCAGCAGCTACAACAGGGGGCCTCGGGCAGAAGCTTTCTTT. Its protein is CASSYNRGPRAEAFF.

J is TRBJ1-2 and V is TRBV4-1, with 7 positions matching TRBD1. The CDR3 is made up of 15 amino acids. V trimming: 0 bases; J trimming: 4 bases; junction bases outside the gene matches: 5. Per germline, CDR1 MGHRA and CDR2 YSYEKL. CDR3 nucleotide sequence: TGCGCCAGCAGCCAAGATAAGGGGGCGGGCTATGGCTACACCTTC. Its translation: CASSQDKGAGYGYTF.